The source of this T cell receptor beta chain is a study of blood T cells in healthy people across ages. This CDR3 contains 15 residues. V was trimmed by 4 bases and J by 0 bases, leaving 15 bases between them. The germline CDR1 and CDR2 sequences are SQVTM and ANQGSEA. Study-level points and caveats: There was no known CMV status for donors, so expanded clonotype changes were possibly confounded. With unsorted PBMCs, a conclusive comparison of naive versus antigen-experienced cells was not possible.

This clonotype was counted between two and nine times. Its antigen is not identified. The second PCR ran about 6 to 11 cycles with a sample-barcoded 5' primer and J-beta primers. MiXCR was run by TCRdb on the 5' RACE reads, yielding one entry per CDR3 protein. The sample records about 620,000 distinct CDR3 sequences, about 51% being singletons. The sample taken for sequencing was blood. This receptor was taken from an elderly woman in good health. The rearrangement links TRBV29-1 to TRBJ1-1; D is unclear. CDR3 sequence (DNA): TGCAGCGTTGTGCAGGCGCCGTTAATGAACACTGAAGCTTTCTTT. Translated, it gives CSVVQAPLMNTEAFF. Looking up the rest from reference TRBV29-1 and TRBJ1-1 gives the full variable domain: SAVISQKPSRDICQRGTSLTIQCQVDSQVTMMFWYRQQPGQSLTLIATANQGSEATYESGFVIDKFPISRPNLTFSTLTVSNMSPEDSSIYLCSVVQAPLMNTEAFFGQGTRLTVV.